Sequencing of this T cell receptor beta chain was carried out in a study of T-cell reconstitution after alpha-beta-depleted transplantation in children. Per germline, CDR1 MNHEY and CDR2 SVGAGI. V lost 2 bases and J lost 11, with 18 bases in between. CDR3 length: 14 residues. This clonotype was detected only a few times. The TCRbeta library incorporated unique molecular identifiers. TCRdb used MiXCR to reprocess the PCR reads, holding one entry per CDR3 protein. Among about 610,000 distinct CDR3 sequences listed, over 9.5% were seen once. The chain is built from TRBV6-5 and TRBJ1-1; D gene ambiguous. The specimen was PBMCs from the stem cell graft donor, collected from the stem cell graft. The source is a human donor who donated a stem cell graft to a child with acute myeloid leukemia. CDR3 loop: CASSYEQRSKRAFF. The DNA of the CDR3 is TGTGCCAGCAGTTACGAACAGCGGTCCAAGCGCGCTTTCTTT.